The clone carrying this TCR beta chain was observed a few times. TCRdb passed the 5' RACE reads through MiXCR, listing each CDR3 protein once. The sample carries 450,000 to 550,000 distinct CDR3 sequences, 20% to 25% recorded once. This specimen belongs to a study of T cells after yellow fever vaccination. Study-level information: SMART-Seq v4 Ultra Low Input handled preparation of low-cell-number fractions.

The CDR3 is made up of 16 amino acids. V gave up 1 base and J gave up 0 bases, with 10 bases separating them. Germline V lookup: CDR1 MNHEY, CDR2 SMNVEV (reference sequence). The sequence derives from a man aged 18 to 30 who received the YFV17D yellow fever vaccine. The chain is built from TRBV27 and TRBJ2-1; tentative D call: TRBD1 (6 bases). The sequenced sample was PBMCs, obtained approximately 20 days after the first yellow fever vaccination. This CDR3 reads CASSLYRASSYNEQFF. The CDR3 DNA reads TGTGCCAGCAGTTTATACAGGGCCAGCTCCTACAATGAGCAGTTCTTC.